What follows are 6 T cell receptor beta chains derived from one specimen sequenced in a study of cytomegalovirus exposure and HLA in healthy donors. In the PCR, 60 Vbeta and 13 Jbeta primers were used. The data were produced by immunoSEQ multiplex PCR, yet TCRdb's version contains in-frame clones alone and is incomplete. The table has under 200,000 clones, about three quarters seen once. The sequencing sample was made of PBMCs. The receptor set was obtained from a woman under 40 in good health and CMV-seronegative.

This clone was detected a few times. The chain couples TRBV29-1 to TRBJ2-1; 8 nucleotides line up with TRBD2. The CDR3 length is 16 residues. Trimming cost V 6 bases and J 4 bases; bases outside gene matches: 14. Germline V CDR1 and CDR2: SQVTM, ANQGSEA. The CDR3 spells CSVIPTSGGPYNEQFF. DNA for the CDR3: TGCAGCGTCATACCTACCAGCGGGGGTCCATACAATGAGCAGTTCTTC.

V and J are TRBV18 and TRBJ2-5; 13 positions match TRBD2. V shed 3 bases, J shed 7 bases, and the junction held 8 bases outside the gene matches. The germline CDR1 and CDR2 sequences are KGHSH and LQKENI. The CDR3 consists of 16 residues. This CDR3 reads CASSPLTSGGPGTQYF. CDR3 in DNA: TGTGCCAGCTCACCGTTGACTAGCGGGGGGCCGGGGACCCAGTACTTC.

The sample holds one count of this clone. V gene TRBV5-1 combines with J gene TRBJ2-4; 7 bases are shared with TRBD1. V dropped 4 bases and J dropped 4; count of bases not matched to a gene: 5. The CDR3 is 14 amino acids. Germline loops: CDR1 SGHRS, CDR2 YFSETQ. This CDR3 reads CASSPGQLKNIQYF. The CDR3, as DNA: TGCGCCAGCAGCCCGGGACAGCTGAAAAACATTCAGTACTTC.

The chain uses TRBV9 and TRBJ2-2; D is ambiguous. Looked up from germline, CDR1 is SGDLS and CDR2 is YYNGEE. CDR3 length: 12 amino acids. V lost 3 bases and J 3 bases, leaving 3 bases between the germline ends. The DNA for the CDR3 is TGTGCCAGCAGCGCTTACACCGGGGAGCTGTTTTTT. This encodes CASSAYTGELFF.

This clone showed up just once. The chain couples TRBV5-6 to TRBJ1-2; D remains unclear. Deletions cut 1 base from V and 2 bases from J, with 6 bases between. The CDR3 extends over 13 amino acids. Per the germline V gene, CDR1 is SGHDT and CDR2 is YYEEEE. CDR3 in DNA: TGTGCCAGCAGCTTGCAGAAAAACTATGGCTACACCTTC. This sequence encodes CASSLQKNYGYTF.

This clone came up a few times. The chain recombines TRBV4-1 with TRBJ1-1, with 7 positions matching TRBD1. The CDR3 spans 14 residues. With 4 bases clipped from V and 4 bases from J, the junction kept 6 bases outside the gene matches. CDR1 and CDR2 (germline): MGHRA, YSYEKL. The CDR3 spells CASSPRGAATEAFF. CDR3 DNA sequence: TGCGCCAGCAGCCCCAGGGGGGCGGCCACTGAAGCTTTCTTT.